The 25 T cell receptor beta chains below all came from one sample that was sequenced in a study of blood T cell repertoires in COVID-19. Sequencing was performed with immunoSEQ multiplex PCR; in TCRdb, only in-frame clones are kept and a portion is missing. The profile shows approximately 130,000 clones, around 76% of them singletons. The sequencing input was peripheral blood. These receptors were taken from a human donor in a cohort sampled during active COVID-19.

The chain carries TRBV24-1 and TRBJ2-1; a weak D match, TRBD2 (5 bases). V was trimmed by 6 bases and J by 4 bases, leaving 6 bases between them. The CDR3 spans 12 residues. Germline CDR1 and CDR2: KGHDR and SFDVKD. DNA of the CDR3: TGTGCCACCAGTCGGGGATACAATGAGCAGTTCTTC. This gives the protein CATSRGYNEQFF.

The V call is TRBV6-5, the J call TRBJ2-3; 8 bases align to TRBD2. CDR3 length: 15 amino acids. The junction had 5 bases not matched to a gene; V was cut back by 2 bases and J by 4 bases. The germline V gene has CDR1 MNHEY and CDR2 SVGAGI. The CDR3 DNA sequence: TGTGCCAGCAGTTACCGGGAGGGTGGTCCAGATACGCAGTATTTT. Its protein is CASSYREGGPDTQYF.

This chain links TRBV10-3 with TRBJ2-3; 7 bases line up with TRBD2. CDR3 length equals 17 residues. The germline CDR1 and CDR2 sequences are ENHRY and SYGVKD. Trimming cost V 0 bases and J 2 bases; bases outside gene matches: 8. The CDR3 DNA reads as TGTGCCATCAGTGAGTCGAAAACCAGCGGGGTCACAGATACGCAGTATTTT. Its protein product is CAISESKTSGVTDTQYF.

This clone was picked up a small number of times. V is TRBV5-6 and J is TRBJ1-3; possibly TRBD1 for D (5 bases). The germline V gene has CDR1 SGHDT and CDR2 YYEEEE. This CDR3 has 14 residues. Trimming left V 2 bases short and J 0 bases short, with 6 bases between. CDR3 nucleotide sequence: TGTGCCAGCAGCTTCACAGGCTCTGGAAACACCATATATTTT. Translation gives CASSFTGSGNTIYF.

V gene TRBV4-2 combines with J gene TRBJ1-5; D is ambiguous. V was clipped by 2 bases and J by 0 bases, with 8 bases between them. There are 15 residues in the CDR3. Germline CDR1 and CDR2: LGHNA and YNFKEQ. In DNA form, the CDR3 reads TGTGCCAGCAGCCAACAACTCATTAGCAATCAGCCCCAGCATTTT. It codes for CASSQQLISNQPQHF.

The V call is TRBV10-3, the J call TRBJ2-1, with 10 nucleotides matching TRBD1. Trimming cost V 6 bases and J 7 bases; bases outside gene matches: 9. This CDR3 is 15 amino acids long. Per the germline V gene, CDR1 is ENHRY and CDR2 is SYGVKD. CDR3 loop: CAISDLGTGENEQFF. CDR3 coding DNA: TGTGCCATCAGCGACCTTGGGACAGGGGAGAATGAGCAGTTCTTC.

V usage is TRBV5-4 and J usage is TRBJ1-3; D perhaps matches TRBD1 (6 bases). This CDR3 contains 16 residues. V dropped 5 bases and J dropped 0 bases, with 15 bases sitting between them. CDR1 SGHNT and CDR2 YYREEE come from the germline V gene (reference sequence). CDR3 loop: CASRTGGRNSGNTIYF. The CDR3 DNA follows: TGTGCCAGCAGGACAGGCGGACGGAACTCTGGAAACACCATATATTTT.

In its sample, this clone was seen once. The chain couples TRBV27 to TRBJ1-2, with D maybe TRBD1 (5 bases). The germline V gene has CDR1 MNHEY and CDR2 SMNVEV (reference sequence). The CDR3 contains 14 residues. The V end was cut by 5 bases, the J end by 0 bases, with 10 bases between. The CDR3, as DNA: TGTGCCAGCAGTCAAGGGACTTCTAACTATGGCTACACCTTC. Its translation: CASSQGTSNYGYTF.

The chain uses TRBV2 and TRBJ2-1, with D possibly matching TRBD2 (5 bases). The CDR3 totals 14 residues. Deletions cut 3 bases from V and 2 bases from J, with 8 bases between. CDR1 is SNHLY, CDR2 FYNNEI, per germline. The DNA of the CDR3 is TGTGCCAGCAGTGAGGAACTAGCCTACAATGAGCAGTTCTTC. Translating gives CASSEELAYNEQFF.

CDR3 in DNA: TGTGCCAGTAGTAGGGGCACTCGTAGTCAGCCCCAGCATTTT. This codes for CASSRGTRSQPQHF. The chain is built from TRBV19 and TRBJ1-5; possibly TRBD1 for D (5 bases). V was shortened by 4 bases and J by 6 bases, with 13 bases between the two germline ends. The CDR3 has 14 amino acids. The V gene's germline CDR1 is LNHDA and CDR2 SQIVND (reference sequence). Full variable domain (remainder filled in from reference TRBV19 and TRBJ1-5): DGGITQSPKYLFRKEGQNVTLSCEQNLNHDAMYWYRQDPGQGLRLIYYSQIVNDFQKGDIAEGYSVSREKKESFPLTVTSAQKNPTAFYLCASSRGTRSQPQHFGDGTRLSIL.

The CDR3, as DNA: TGTGCCAGCAGCTTTATGGGCAGCTACGAGCAGTACTTC. Translation gives CASSFMGSYEQYF. The gene calls are TRBV5-5 and TRBJ2-7; unclear D gene. The CDR3 is made up of 13 amino acids. Germline CDR1 SGHKS, CDR2 YYEKEE (reference sequence). Between the trimmed V and J ends, which lost 2 bases and 3 bases, there was a span of 9 bases.

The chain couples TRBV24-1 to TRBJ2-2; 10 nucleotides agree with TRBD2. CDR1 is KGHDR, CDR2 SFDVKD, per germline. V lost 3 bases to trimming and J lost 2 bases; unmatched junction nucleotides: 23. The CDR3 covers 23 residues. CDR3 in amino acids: CATSDEQKSGGVPPTTNTGELFF. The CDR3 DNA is TGTGCCACCAGTGATGAGCAAAAGAGCGGGGGGGTCCCGCCTACGACTAACACCGGGGAGCTGTTTTTT.

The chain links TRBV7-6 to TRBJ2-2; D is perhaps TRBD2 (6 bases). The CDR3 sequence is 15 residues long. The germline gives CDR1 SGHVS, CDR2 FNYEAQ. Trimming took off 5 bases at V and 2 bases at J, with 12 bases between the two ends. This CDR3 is CASSPGARNTGELFF. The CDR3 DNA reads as TGTGCCAGCAGCCCGGGAGCCAGAAACACCGGGGAGCTGTTTTTT.

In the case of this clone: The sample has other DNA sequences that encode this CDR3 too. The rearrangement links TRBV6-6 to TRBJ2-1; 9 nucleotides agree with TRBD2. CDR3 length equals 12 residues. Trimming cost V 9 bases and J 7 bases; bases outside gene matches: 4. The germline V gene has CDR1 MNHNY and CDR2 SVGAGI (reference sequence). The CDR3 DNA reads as TGTGCCAGTAGCGGGGGTGGGAATGAGCAGTTCTTC. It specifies CASSGGGNEQFF.

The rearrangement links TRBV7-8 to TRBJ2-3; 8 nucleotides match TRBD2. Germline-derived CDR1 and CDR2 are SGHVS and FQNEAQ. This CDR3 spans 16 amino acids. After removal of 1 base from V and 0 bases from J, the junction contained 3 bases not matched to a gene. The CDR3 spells CASSLVSGASTDTQYF. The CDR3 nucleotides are TGTGCCAGCAGCTTAGTTAGCGGGGCCAGCACAGATACGCAGTATTTT.

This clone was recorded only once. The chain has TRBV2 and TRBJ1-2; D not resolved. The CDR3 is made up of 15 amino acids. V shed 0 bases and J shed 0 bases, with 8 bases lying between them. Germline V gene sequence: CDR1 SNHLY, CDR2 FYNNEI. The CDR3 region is CASSEAARPNYGYTF. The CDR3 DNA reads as TGTGCCAGCAGTGAAGCGGCACGTCCTAACTATGGCTACACCTTC. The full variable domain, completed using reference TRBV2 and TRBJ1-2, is EPEVTQTPSHQVTQMGQEVILRCVPISNHLYFYWYRQILGQKVEFLVSFYNNEISEKSEIFDDQFSVERPDGSNFTLKIRSTKLEDSAMYFCASSEAARPNYGYTFGSGTRLTVV.

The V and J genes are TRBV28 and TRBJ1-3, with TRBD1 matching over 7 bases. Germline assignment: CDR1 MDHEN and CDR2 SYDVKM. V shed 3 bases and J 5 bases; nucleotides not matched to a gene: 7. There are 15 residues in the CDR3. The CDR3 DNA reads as TGTGCCAGCAGTTTGCTGTCAGGGGGACGAAACACCATATATTTT. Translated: CASSLLSGGRNTIYF.

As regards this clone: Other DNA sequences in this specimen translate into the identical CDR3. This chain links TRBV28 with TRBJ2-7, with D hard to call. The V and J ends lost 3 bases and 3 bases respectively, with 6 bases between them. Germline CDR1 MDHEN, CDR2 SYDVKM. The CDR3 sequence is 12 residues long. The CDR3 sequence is CASSLAGYEQYF. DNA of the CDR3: TGTGCCAGCAGTTTGGCAGGCTACGAGCAGTACTTC.

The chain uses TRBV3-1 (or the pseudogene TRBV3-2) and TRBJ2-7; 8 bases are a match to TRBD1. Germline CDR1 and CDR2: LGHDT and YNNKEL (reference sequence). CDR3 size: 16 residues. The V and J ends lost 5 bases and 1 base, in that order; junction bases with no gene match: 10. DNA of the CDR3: TGTGCCAGCAGCAGGCGGGCGACAGGGGCATCCTACGAGCAGTACTTC. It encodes CASSRRATGASYEQYF.

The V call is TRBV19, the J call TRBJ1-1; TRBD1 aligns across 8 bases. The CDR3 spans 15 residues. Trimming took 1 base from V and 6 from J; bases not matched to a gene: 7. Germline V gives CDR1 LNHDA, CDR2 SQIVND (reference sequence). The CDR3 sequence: CASSIAGGISAEAFF. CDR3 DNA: TGTGCCAGTAGTATAGCAGGGGGCATATCAGCTGAAGCTTTCTTT.

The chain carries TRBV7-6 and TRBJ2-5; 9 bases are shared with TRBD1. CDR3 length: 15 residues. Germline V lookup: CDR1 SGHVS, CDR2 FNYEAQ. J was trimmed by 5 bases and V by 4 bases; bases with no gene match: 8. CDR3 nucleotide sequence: TGTGCCAGCAGCTCCCTTGACAGGGGGGGGGAGACCCAGTACTTC. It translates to CASSSLDRGGETQYF.

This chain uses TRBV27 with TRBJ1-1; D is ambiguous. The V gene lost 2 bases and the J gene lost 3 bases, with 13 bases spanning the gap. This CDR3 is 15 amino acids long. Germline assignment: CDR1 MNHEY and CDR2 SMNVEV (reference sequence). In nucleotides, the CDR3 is TGTGCCAGCAGTTTACACCCAACCCGGTACACTGAAGCTTTCTTT. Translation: CASSLHPTRYTEAFF.

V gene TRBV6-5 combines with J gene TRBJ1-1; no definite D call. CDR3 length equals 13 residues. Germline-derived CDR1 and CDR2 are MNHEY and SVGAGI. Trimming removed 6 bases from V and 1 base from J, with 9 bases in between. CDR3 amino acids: CASRINRNTEAFF. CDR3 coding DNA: TGTGCCAGCAGAATCAATAGGAACACTGAAGCTTTCTTT.

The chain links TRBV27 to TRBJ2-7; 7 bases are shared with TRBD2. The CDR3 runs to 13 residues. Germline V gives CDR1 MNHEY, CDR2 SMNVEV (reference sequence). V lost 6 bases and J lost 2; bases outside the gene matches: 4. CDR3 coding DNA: TGTGCCAGCAGCCCGGGACTACCCTACGAGCAGTACTTC. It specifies CASSPGLPYEQYF.

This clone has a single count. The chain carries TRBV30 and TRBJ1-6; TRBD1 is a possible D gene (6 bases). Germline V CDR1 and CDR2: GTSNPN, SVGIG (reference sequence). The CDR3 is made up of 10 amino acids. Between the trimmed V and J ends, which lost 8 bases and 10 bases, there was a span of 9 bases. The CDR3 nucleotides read TGTGCCGGCGGGGGCTCACCCCTCCACTTT. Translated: CAGGGSPLHF.